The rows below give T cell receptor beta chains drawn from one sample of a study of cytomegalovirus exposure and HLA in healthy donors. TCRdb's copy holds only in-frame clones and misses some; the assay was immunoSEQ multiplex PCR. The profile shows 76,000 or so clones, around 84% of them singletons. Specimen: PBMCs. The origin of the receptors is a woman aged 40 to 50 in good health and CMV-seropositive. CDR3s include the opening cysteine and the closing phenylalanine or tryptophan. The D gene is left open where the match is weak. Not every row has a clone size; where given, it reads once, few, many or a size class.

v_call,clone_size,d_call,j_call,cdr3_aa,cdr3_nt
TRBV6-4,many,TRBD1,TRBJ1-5,CASSVDRDQPQHF,TGTGCCAGCAGTGTCGACAGGGATCAGCCCCAGCATTTT
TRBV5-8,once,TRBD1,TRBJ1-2,CASSGGGIGYGYTF,TGTGCCAGCAGCGGAGGGGGCATTGGCTATGGCTACACCTTC
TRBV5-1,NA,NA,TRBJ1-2,CASSAGQHGDGYTF,TGCGCCAGCAGCGCTGGACAGCATGGCGACGGCTACACCTTC
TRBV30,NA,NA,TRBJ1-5,CAWEGGPAQPQHF,TGTGCCTGGGAGGGGGGGCCAGCTCAGCCCCAGCATTTT
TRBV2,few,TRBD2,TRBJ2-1,CASTRDSGGYNEQFF,TGTGCCAGCACGAGAGATAGCGGGGGTTACAATGAGCAGTTCTTC
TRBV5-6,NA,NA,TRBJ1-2,CASSFGLFGTF,TGTGCCAGCAGCTTCGGTCTTTTCGGCACCTTC
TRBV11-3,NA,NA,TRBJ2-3,CASSPGAFLGHTQYF,TGTGCCAGCAGCCCAGGGGCCTTCCTCGGGCATACGCAGTATTTT
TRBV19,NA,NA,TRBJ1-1,CASSNRLLGEAEAFF,TGTGCCAGTAGTAATCGACTCCTGGGGGAGGCTGAAGCTTTCTTT
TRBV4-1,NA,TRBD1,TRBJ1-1,CASSHSRDRFLNTEAFF,TGCGCCAGCAGCCATTCTAGGGACAGGTTTTTGAACACTGAAGCTTTCTTT
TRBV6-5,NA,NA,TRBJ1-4,CASRTDTQKLFF,TGTGCCAGCAGAACAGACACGCAAAAACTGTTTTTT
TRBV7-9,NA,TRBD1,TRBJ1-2,CASSLGTGAMGGYTF,TGTGCCAGCAGCTTAGGGACAGGCGCCATGGGTGGCTACACCTTC
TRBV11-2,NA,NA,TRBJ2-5,CASSPRLVETQYF,TGTGCCAGCAGCCCCAGACTAGTTGAGACCCAGTACTTC
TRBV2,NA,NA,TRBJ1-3,CASSEQIPGGNTIYF,TGTGCCAGCAGTGAACAAATCCCAGGAGGAAACACCATATATTTT
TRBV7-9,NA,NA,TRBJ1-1,CASSFVTQAEAFF,TGTGCCAGCAGCTTCGTGACACAAGCTGAAGCTTTCTTT
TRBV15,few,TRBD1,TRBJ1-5,CATSRDLGQGQPQHF,TGTGCCACCAGCAGAGATCTTGGACAGGGACAGCCCCAGCATTTT
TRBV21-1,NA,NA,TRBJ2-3,CASSKEDGRAVADTQYF,TGTGCCAGCAGCAAAGAAGACGGCAGGGCGGTCGCAGATACGCAGTATTTT
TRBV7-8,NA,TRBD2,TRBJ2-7,CASSLDSGGETYEQYF,TGTGCCAGCAGCTTAGATAGCGGGGGGGAAACTTACGAGCAGTACTTC
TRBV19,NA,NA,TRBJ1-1,CASTGGGGTEAFF,TGTGCCAGTACCGGGGGGGGCGGCACTGAAGCTTTCTTT
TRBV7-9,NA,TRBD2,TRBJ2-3,CASSPRTSGVPDTQYF,TGTGCCAGCAGCCCCCGGACTAGCGGGGTCCCAGATACGCAGTATTTT
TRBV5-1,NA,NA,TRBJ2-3,CASSLAWVVGVDTQYF,TGCGCCAGCAGCTTGGCCTGGGTTGTAGGGGTGGATACGCAGTATTTT